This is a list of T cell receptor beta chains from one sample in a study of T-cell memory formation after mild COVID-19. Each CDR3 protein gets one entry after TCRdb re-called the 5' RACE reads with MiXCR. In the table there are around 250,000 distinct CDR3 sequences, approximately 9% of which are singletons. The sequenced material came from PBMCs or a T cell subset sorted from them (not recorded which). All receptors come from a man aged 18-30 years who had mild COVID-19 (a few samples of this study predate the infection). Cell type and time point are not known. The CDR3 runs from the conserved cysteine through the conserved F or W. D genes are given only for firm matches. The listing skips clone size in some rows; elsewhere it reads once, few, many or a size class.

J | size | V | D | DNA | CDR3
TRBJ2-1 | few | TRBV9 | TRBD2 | TGTGCCAGCAGCTTACGGGGGGGCGTCTACAATGAGCAGTTCTTC | CASSLRGGVYNEQFF
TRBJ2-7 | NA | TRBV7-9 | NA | TGTGCCAGCAGCACTTCGACGTGGGAGCAGTACTTC | CASSTSTWEQYF
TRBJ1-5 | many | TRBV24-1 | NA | TGTGCCACCAGTGAGCTTCAGCCCCAGCATTTT | CATSELQPQHF
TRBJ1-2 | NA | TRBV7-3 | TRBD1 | TGTGCCAGCAGCCCTACTTCTGGACAGGTTCCCTATGGCTACACCTTC | CASSPTSGQVPYGYTF
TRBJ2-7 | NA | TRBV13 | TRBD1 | TGTGCCAGCAGCCGCGGGACAGGGATCGAGCAGTACTTC | CASSRGTGIEQYF
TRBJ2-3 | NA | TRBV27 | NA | TGTGCCAGCGGGAGTCTAGACACAGATACGCAGTATTTT | CASGSLDTDTQYF
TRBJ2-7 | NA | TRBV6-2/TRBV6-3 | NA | TGTGCCAGCTCGAGATCCGGCTCCTACGAGCAGTACTTC | CASSRSGSYEQYF
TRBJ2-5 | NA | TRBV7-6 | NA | TGTGCCAGCAGCGCCCACGGTCCTCGGGAGACCCAGTACTTC | CASSAHGPRETQYF
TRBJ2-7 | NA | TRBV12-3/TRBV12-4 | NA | TGTGCCAGCAGTCTTCTTCCGTGGGGGGTCGAGCAGTACTTC | CASSLLPWGVEQYF
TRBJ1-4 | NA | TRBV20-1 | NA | TGCAGTGCTTCCGAGGGGATAGACCTGCGATTTTTT | CSASEGIDLRFF
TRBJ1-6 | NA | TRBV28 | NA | TGTGCCAGCAGTACTCTAGCGTGGAGCTCCTATAATTCACCCCTCCACTTT | CASSTLAWSSYNSPLHF
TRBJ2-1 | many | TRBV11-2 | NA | TGTGCCAGCAGCTTAGAAGGCCCCTGGGTGTTCTTC | CASSLEGPWVFF
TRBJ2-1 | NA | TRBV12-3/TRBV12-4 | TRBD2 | TGTGCCAGCAGTTTCTCCCTAGCGGGGGTTTTCTTC | CASSFSLAGVFF
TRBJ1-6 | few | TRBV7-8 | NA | TGTGCCAGCAGCTTAGTTGCTTTAGGCCCCAACCCTTCACCCCTCCACTTT | CASSLVALGPNPSPLHF
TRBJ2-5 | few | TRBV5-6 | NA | TGTGCCAGCAGCTTTGGAATCCTCCAAGAGACCCAGTACTTC | CASSFGILQETQYF
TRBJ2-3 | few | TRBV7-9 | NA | TGTGCCAGCAGCTCCAGAGAGGGGGGGGATACGCAGTATTTT | CASSSREGGDTQYF
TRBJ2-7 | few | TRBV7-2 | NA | TGTGCCAGCAGTTATCCGGGAGCCGCGGGCGAGCAGTACTTC | CASSYPGAAGEQYF
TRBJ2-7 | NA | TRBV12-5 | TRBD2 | TGTGCTAGTGGTGGGGCTAGCGGGCTCAGCTCCTACGAGCAGTACTTC | CASGGASGLSSYEQYF
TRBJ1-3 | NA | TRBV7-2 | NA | TGTGCCAGCAGCTTAGACACCGGGGCTGGAAACACCATATATTTT | CASSLDTGAGNTIYF
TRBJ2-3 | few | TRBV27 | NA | TGTGCCAGCAGTTTGGAAAGGGAAGAGTCGGGCGATACGCAGTATTTT | CASSLEREESGDTQYF
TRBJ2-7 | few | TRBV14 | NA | TGTGCCAGCAGCCAAGAGTGGTCCAGGGCCTACGAGCAGTACTTC | CASSQEWSRAYEQYF
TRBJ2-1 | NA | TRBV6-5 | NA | TGTGCCAGCAGTTACTCAAGCTGGGGCCGCGGTGGTGAGCAGTTCTTC | CASSYSSWGRGGEQFF
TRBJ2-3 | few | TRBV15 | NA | TGTGCCACCAGCAGGGCATCGGCAGATACGCAGTATTTT | CATSRASADTQYF
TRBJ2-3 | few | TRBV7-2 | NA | TGTGCCAGCAGCTTAGGGGCTAACCCCCCCACAGATACGCAGTATTTT | CASSLGANPPTDTQYF
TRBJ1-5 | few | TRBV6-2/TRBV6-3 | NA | TGTGCCAGCAGTTACAGACCTAATCAGCCCCAGCATTTT | CASSYRPNQPQHF
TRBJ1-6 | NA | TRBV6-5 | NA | TGTGCCAGCAACCTCAAAGCCCAGGGTAATTCACCCCTCCACTTT | CASNLKAQGNSPLHF
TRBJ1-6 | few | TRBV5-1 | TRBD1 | TGCGCCAGCAGCCCCGGGACAGGCTATAATTCACCCCTCCACTTT | CASSPGTGYNSPLHF
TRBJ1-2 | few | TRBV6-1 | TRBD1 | TGTGCCAGCAGTGAATCAGGGGGTCTTGTCTACACCTTC | CASSESGGLVYTF
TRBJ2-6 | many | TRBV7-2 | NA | TGTGCCAGCAGCTTAGGTGGGGACTGGGAAACGGCCAACGTCCTGACTTTC | CASSLGGDWETANVLTF
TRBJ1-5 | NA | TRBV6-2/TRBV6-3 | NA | TGTGCCAGCAGTTACAGGGTAACTAGCAATCAGCCCCAGCATTTT | CASSYRVTSNQPQHF
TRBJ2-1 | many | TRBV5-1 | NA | TGCGCCAGCAGCTTGGCTGGGTTGGGTGGCGATGAGCAGTTCTTC | CASSLAGLGGDEQFF
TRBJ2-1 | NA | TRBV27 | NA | TGTGCCAGCAGTGTCAACCTGGACAGAGAGCAGTTCTTC | CASSVNLDREQFF
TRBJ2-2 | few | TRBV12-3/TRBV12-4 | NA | TGTGCCAGCAGTTTAAATCGGGCCGGGGAGCTGTTTTTT | CASSLNRAGELFF
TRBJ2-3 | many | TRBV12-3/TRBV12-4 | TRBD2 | TGTGCCAGCGCTCTCGGGGGGGGGACAGATACGCAGTATTTT | CASALGGGTDTQYF
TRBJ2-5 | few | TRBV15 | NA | TGTGCCACCAGCAGAGGACAGAAACAGACCCAGTACTTC | CATSRGQKQTQYF
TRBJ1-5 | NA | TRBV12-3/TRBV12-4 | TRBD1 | TGTGCCAGCGGAGCCGGGACAGGGGTACCCTATGGAGGCCAGCCCCAGCATTTT | CASGAGTGVPYGGQPQHF
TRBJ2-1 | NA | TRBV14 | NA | TGTGCCAGCAGCAACGAGATATACTACAATGAGCAGTTCTTC | CASSNEIYYNEQFF